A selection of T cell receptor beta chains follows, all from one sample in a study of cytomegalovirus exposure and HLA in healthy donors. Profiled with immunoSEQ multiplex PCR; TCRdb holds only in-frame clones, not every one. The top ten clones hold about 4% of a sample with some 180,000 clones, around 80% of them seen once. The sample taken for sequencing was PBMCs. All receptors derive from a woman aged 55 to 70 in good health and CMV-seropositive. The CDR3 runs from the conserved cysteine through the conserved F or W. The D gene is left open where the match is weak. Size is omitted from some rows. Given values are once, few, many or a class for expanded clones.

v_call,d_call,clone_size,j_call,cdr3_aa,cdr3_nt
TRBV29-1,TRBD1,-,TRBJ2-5,CSVEENVNRGQETQYF,TGCAGCGTTGAAGAAAACGTAAACAGGGGCCAAGAGACCCAGTACTTC
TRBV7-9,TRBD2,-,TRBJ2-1,CASDPPRGLAGGVGNEQFF,TGTGCCAGCGACCCTCCCCGGGGACTAGCGGGAGGTGTAGGGAATGAGCAGTTCTTC
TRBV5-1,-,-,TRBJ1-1,CASSLGQWPLNTEAFF,TGCGCCAGCAGCTTGGGACAGTGGCCGCTGAACACTGAAGCTTTCTTT
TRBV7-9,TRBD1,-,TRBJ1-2,CSSSSFRDRGNGYTF,TGTTCCAGCAGCTCTTTCCGGGACAGGGGAAATGGCTACACCTTC
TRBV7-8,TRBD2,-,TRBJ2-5,CASSRSGGQETQYF,TGTGCCAGCAGCCGTAGCGGGGGCCAAGAGACCCAGTACTTC
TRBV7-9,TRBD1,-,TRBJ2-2,CASSSGQGWTGELFF,TGTGCCAGCAGCTCTGGACAGGGCTGGACCGGGGAGCTGTTTTTT
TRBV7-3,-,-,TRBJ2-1,CASSFFGSSYNEQFF,TGTGCCAGCAGCTTTTTTGGCAGCTCCTACAATGAGCAGTTCTTC
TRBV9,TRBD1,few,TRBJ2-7,CASSVGRGLWYEQYF,TGTGCCAGCAGCGTAGGAAGGGGGCTATGGTACGAGCAGTACTTC
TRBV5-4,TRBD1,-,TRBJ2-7,CASSIDRGLYEQYF,TGTGCCAGCAGCATCGACAGGGGGCTGTACGAGCAGTACTTC
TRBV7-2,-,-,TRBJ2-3,CASSHGRRARGPDTQYF,TGTGCCAGCAGCCACGGTAGGCGGGCCAGGGGACCAGATACGCAGTATTTT
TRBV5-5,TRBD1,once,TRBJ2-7,CASSRTGTGATSSYEQYF,TGTGCCAGCAGCCGTACCGGGACAGGGGCCACGAGCTCCTACGAGCAGTACTTC
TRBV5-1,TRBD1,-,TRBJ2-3,CASSLEAGGLTATQYF,TGCGCCAGCAGCTTGGAGGCAGGGGGCTTGACAGCTACGCAGTATTTT
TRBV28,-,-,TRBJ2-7,CASKTVSSYEQYF,TGTGCCAGCAAGACAGTTAGCTCCTACGAGCAGTACTTC
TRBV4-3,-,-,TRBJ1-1,CASSPRQNTEAFF,TGCGCCAGCAGCCCAAGACAGAACACTGAAGCTTTCTTT
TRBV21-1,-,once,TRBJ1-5,CAFPGRGSDSNQPQHF,TGTGCCTTCCCCGGGAGGGGGTCCGATAGCAATCAGCCCCAGCATTTT
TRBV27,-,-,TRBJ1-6,CASSSLGGGFYSPLHF,TGTGCCAGCAGCTCTTTGGGGGGGGGTTTTTATTCACCCCTCCACTTT
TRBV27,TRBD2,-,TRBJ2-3,CASRGLAGVIDTQYF,TGTGCCAGCAGGGGACTAGCGGGAGTTATAGATACGCAGTATTTT
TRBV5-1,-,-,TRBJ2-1,CASSAAGGDGPFF,TGCGCCAGCAGCGCCGCCGGGGGAGACGGTCCGTTCTTC